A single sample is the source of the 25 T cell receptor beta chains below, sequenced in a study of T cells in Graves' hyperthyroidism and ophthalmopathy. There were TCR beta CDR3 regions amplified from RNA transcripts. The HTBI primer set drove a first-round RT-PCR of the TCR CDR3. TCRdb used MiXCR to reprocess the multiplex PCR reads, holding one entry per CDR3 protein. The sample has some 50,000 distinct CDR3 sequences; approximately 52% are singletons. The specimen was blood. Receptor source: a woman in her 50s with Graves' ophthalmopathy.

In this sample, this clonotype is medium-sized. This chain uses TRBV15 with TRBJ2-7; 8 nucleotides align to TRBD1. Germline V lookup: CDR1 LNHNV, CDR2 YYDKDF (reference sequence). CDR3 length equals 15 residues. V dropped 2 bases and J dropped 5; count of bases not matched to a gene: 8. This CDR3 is CATSRRLTGADEQYF. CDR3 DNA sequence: TGTGCCACCAGCAGACGATTGACAGGGGCGGACGAGCAGTACTTC.

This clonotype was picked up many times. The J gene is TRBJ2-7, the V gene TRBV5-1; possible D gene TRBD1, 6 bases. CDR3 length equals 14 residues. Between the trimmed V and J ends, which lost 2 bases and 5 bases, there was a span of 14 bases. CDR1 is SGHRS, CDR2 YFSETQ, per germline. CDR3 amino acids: CASSFSRGGHEQYF. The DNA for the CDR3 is TGCGCCAGCAGCTTTAGCCGTGGGGGCCACGAGCAGTACTTC.

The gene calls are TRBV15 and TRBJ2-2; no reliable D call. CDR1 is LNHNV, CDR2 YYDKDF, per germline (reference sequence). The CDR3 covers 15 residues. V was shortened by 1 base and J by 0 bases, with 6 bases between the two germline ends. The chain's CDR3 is CATSRGSTNTGELFF. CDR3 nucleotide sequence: TGTGCCACCAGCAGAGGAAGTACGAACACCGGGGAGCTGTTTTTT.

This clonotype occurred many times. The CDR3 region has the DNA TGTGCCAGCAGCGTAGCTCGGGGCGGGGGATCCGGGGAGCTGTTTTTT. Protein: CASSVARGGGSGELFF. The chain combines TRBV9 with TRBJ2-2; 7 bases are a match to TRBD2. The CDR3 totals 16 residues. Germline CDR1 and CDR2: SGDLS and YYNGEE. Trimming took 0 bases from V and 6 from J; bases not matched to a gene: 8.

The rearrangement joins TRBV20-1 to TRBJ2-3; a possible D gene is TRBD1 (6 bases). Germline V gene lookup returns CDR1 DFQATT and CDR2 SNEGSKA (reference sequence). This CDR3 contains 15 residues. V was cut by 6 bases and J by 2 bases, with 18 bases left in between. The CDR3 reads CSAKVGTGNTDTQYF. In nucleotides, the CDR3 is TGCAGTGCCAAAGTCGGTACAGGGAACACAGATACGCAGTATTTT.

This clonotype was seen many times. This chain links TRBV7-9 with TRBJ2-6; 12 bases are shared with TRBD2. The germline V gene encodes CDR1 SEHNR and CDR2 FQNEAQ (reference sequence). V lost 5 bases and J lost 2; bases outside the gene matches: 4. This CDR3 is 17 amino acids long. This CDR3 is CASSPRLAGAGANVLTF. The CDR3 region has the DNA TGTGCCAGCAGCCCTCGACTAGCGGGAGCTGGGGCCAACGTCCTGACTTTC. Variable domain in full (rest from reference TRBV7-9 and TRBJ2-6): DTGVSQNPRHKITKRGQNVTFRCDPISEHNRLYWYRQTLGQGPEFLTYFQNEAQLEKSRLLSDRFSAERPKGSFSTLEIQRTEQGDSAMYLCASSPRLAGAGANVLTFGAGSRLTVL.

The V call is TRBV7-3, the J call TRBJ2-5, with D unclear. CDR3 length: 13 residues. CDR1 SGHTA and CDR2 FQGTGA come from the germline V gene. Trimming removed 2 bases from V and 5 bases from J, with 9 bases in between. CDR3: CASSLGLGETQYF. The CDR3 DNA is TGTGCCAGCAGCTTAGGGCTGGGGGAGACCCAGTACTTC.

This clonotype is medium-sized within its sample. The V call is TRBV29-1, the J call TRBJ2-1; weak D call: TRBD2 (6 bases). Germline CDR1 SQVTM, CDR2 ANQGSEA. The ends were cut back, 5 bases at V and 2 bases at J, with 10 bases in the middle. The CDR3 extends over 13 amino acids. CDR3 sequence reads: CSVRLVTYNEQFF. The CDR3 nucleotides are TGCAGCGTTAGACTAGTAACCTACAATGAGCAGTTCTTC.

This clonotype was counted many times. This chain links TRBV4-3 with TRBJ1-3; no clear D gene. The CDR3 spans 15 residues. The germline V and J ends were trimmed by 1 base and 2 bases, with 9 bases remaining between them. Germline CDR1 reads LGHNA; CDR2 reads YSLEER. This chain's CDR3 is CASSQGVAAGNTIYF. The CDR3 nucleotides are TGCGCCAGCAGCCAAGGGGTCGCTGCTGGAAACACCATATATTTT.

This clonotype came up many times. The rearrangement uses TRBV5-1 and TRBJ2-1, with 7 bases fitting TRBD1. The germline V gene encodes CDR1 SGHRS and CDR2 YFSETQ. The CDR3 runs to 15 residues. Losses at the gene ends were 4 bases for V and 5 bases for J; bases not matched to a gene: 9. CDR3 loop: CASSPTTTGDNEQFF. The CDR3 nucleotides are TGCGCCAGCAGCCCGACGACCACAGGGGACAATGAGCAGTTCTTC.

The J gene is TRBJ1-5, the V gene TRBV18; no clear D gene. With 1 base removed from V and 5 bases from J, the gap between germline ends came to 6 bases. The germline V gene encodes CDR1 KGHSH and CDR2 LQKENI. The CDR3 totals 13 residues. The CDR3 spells CASSPLGHQPQHF. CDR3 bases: TGTGCCAGCTCACCACTGGGCCATCAGCCCCAGCATTTT.

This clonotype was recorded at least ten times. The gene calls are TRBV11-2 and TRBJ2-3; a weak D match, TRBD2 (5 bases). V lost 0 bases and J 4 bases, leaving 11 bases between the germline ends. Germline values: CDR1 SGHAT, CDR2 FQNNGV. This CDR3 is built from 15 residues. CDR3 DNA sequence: TGTGCCAGCAGCTTAGATCCGGGTAGCGCAGATACGCAGTATTTT. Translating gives CASSLDPGSADTQYF.

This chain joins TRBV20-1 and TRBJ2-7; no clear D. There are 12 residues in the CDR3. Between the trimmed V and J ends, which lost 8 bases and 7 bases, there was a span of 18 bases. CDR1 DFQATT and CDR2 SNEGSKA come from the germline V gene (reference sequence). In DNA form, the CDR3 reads TGCAGTCCTCCCACCGACGTAAATGAGCAGTACTTC. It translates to CSPPTDVNEQYF.

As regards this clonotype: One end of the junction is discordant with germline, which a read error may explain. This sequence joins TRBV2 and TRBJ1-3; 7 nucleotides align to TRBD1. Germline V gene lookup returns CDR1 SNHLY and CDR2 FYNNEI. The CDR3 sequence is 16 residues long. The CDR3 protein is CASTKPDRPSGDTIYF. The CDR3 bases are TGTGCCAGCACCAAACCGGACAGGCCCTCTGGAGACACCATATATTTT.

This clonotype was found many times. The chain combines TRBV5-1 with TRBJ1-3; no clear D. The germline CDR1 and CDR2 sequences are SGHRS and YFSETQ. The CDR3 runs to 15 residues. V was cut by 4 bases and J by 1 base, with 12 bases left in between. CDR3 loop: CASSVDGISGNTIYF. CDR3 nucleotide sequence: TGCGCCAGCAGCGTGGACGGCATATCTGGAAACACCATATATTTT.

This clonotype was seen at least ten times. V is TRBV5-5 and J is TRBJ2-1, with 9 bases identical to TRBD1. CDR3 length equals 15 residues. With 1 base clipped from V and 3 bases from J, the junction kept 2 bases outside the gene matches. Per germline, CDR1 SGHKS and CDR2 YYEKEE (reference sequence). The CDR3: CASSLTGGLYNEQFF. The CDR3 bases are TGTGCCAGCAGCTTGACAGGGGGCCTCTACAATGAGCAGTTCTTC. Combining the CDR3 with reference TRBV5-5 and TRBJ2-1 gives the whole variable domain DAGVTQSPTHLIKTRGQQVTLRCSPISGHKSVSWYQQVLGQGPQFIFQYYEKEERGRGNFPDRFSARQFPNYSSELNVNALLLGDSALYLCASSLTGGLYNEQFFGPGTRLTVL.

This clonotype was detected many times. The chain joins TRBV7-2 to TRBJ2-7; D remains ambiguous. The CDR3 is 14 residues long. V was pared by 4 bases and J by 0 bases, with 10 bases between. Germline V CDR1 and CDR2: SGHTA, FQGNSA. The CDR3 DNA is TGTGCCAGCAGCTCTCCGGACCTCTCCTACGAGCAGTACTTC. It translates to CASSSPDLSYEQYF. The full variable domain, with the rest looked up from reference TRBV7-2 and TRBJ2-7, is GAGVSQSPSNKVTEKGKDVELRCDPISGHTALYWYRQSLGQGLEFLIYFQGNSAPDKSGLPSDRFSAERTGGSVSTLTIQRTQQEDSAVYLCASSSPDLSYEQYFGPGTRLTVT.

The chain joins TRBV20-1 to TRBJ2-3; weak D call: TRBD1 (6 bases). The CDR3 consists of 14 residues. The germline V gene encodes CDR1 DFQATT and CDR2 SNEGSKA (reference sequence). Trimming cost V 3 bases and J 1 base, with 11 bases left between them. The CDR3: CSARGAEGTDTQYF. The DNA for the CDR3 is TGCAGTGCTAGGGGGGCAGAAGGCACAGATACGCAGTATTTT.

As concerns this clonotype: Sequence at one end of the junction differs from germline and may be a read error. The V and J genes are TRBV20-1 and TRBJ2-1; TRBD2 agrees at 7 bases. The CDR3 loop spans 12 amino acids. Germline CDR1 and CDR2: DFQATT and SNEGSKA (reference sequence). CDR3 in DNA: TGCAGTGTCCAGTGGGGGGGTATTGGGCAGTTCTTT. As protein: CSVQWGGIGQFF.

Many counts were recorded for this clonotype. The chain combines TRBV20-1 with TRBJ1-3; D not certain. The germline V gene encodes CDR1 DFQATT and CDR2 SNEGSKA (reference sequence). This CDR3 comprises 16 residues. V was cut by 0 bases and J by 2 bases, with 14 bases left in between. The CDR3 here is CSARDSSGAAGNTIYF. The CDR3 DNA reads TGCAGTGCTAGAGATTCGTCCGGCGCCGCTGGAAACACCATATATTTT.

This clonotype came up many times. The chain's CDR3 is CASSLNGFYEQYF. As DNA, the CDR3 is TGCGCCAGCAGCTTGAACGGGTTCTACGAGCAGTACTTC. The chain recombines TRBV5-1 with TRBJ2-7; D is ambiguous. The CDR3 has 13 residues. CDR1 and CDR2 (germline): SGHRS, YFSETQ. V was trimmed by 1 base and J by 3 bases, leaving 8 bases between them.

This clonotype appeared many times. CDR3 coding DNA: TGTGCCAGTAGTATGGGAGGGCTCATGAACACTGAAGCTTTCTTT. Its translation: CASSMGGLMNTEAFF. The rearrangement joins TRBV19 to TRBJ1-1; D is unresolved. Trimming pared 3 bases from V and 0 bases from J, leaving 11 bases between. Germline-derived CDR1 and CDR2 are LNHDA and SQIVND (reference sequence). This CDR3 has 15 residues.

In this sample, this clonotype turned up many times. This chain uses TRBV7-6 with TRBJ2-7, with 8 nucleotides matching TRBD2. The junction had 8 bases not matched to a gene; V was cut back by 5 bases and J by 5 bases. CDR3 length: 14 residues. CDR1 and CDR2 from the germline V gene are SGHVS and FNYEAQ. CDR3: CASSESGLGHEQYF. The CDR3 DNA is TGTGCCAGCAGCGAATCGGGACTAGGTCACGAGCAGTACTTC.

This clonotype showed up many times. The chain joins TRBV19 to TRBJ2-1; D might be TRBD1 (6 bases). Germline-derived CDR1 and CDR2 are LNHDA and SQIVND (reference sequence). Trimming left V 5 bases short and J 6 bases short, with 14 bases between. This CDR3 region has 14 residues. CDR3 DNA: TGTGCCAGTAGTCTCCGGGACACGATCAATGAGCAGTTCTTC. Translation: CASSLRDTINEQFF.

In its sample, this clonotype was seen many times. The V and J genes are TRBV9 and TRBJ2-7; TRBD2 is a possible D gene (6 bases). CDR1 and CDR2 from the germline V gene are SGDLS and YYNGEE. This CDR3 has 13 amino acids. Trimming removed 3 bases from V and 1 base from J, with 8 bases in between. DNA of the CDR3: TGTGCCAGCAGCGGGAGGGGATCCTACGAGCAGTACTTC. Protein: CASSGRGSYEQYF.